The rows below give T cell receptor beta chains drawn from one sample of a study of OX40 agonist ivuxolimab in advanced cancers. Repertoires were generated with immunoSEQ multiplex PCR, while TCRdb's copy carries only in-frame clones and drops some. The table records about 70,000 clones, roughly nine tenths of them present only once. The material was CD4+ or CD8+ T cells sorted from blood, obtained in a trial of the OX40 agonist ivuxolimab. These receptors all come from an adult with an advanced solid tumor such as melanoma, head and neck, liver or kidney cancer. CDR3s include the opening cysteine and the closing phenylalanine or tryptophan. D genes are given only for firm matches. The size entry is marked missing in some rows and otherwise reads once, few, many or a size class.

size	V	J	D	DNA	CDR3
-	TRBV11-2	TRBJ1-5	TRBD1	TGTGCCAGCAGCCCACAGGGGTTAATGAGCAATCAGCCCCAGCATTTT	CASSPQGLMSNQPQHF
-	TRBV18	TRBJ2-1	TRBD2	TGTGCCAGCTCACCACGTACTAGCGGGGGGGCAGAGAGTGAGCAGTTCTTC	CASSPRTSGGAESEQFF
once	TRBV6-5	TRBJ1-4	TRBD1	TGTGCCAGCAGTTACTCGTTGGAGGGGGCAAGGGAAAAACTGTTTTTT	CASSYSLEGAREKLFF
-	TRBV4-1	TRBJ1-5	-	TGCGCCAGCAGCCAAGGGGCGTCGGGGCTGGAGCCCCAGCATTTT	CASSQGASGLEPQHF
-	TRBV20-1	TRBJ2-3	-	TGCAGTGCTAGAACGTCAAATACGCAGTATTTT	CSARTSNTQYF
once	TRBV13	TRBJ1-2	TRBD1	TGTGCCAGCAGCGCGGACAGGACCCCCTATGGCTACACCTTC	CASSADRTPYGYTF
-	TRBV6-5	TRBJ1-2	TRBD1	TGTGCCAGCAGGGCGACAGGGAGCTATGGCTACACCTTC	CASRATGSYGYTF
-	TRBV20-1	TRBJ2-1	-	TGCAGTGCTCCGAGGTACAATGAGCAGTTCTTC	CSAPRYNEQFF
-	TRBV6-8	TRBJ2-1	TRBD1	TGTGCCAGCAGGCCGGCGCAGGGGGCAGGTGAGCAGTTCTTC	CASRPAQGAGEQFF
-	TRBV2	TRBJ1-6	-	TGTGCCAGCAGACCGGGGCCAAATTCACCCCTCCACTTT	CASRPGPNSPLHF
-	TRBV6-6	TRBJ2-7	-	TGTGCCAGCAGTTACTCTCGGGGGCCCTACGAGCAGTACTTC	CASSYSRGPYEQYF
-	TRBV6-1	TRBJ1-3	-	TGTGCCAGCAGGCAAGGGACCTCTGGAAACACCATATATTTT	CASRQGTSGNTIYF
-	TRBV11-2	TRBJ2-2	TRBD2	TGTGCCAGCAGCTTAGGGCCTAGCGGGGGGACCACGAACACCGGGGAGCTGTTTTTT	CASSLGPSGGTTNTGELFF
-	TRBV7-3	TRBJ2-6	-	TGTGCCAGCAGCTTACAAAGTCGGGCCAACGTCCTGACTTTC	CASSLQSRANVLTF
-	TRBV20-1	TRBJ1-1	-	TGCAGTGCTAGGTCAGGGTTGGGAGCTTTCTTT	CSARSGLGAFF
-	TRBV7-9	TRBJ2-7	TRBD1	TGTGCCAGCAGCTTAGATAAAAGAGGACAGGGGTCTTACGAGCAGTACTTC	CASSLDKRGQGSYEQYF
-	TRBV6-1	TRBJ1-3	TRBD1	TGTGCCAGCACCCGGGACAGAGCCTCTGGAAACACCATATATTTT	CASTRDRASGNTIYF
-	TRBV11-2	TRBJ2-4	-	TGTGCCAGCAGTTCCAGGATAGCCAAAAACATTCAGTACTTC	CASSSRIAKNIQYF
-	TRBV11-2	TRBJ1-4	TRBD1	TGTGCCAGCAGCCTCGGGACAGAGAATGAAAAACTGTTTTTT	CASSLGTENEKLFF
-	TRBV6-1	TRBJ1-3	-	TGTGCCAGCAGTGCTACGGCTCACCAGGTATATTTT	CASSATAHQVYF
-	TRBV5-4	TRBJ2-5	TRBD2	TGTGCCAGCAGCCGTATCGGGAGGGGCCAAGAGACCCAGTACTTC	CASSRIGRGQETQYF
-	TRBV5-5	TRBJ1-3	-	TGTGCCAGCAGCCCGTCTAGCACCATATATTTT	CASSPSSTIYF
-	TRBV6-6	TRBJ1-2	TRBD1	TGTGCCAGCAGCTCCGGGACAGGAGGGAGTGGCTACACCTTC	CASSSGTGGSGYTF
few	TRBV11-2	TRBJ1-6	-	TGTGCCAGCAGCTTATTCAGGCGGTATAATTCACCCCTCCACTTT	CASSLFRRYNSPLHF
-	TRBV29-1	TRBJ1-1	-	TGCAGCGTTGAAGGACGAAGGACATTCAACACTGAAGCTTTCTTT	CSVEGRRTFNTEAFF
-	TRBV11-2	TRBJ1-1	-	TGTGCCAGCAGCTCCAGGGGAGACACTGAAGCTTTCTTT	CASSSRGDTEAFF
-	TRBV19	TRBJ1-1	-	TGTGCCAGTAGTACGGCACAGGGGAACACTGAAGCTTTCTTT	CASSTAQGNTEAFF
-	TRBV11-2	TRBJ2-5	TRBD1	TGTGCCAGCCAGGGGACAGCCGAGACCCAGTACTTC	CASQGTAETQYF
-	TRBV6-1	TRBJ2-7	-	TGTGCCAGCAGTCCCGACTTAATTTTCACGGCCCCGCACTTC	CASSPDLIFTAPHF
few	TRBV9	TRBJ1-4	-	TGTGCCAGCAGCGTAGAGGCAGGCTATAATGAAAAACTGTTTTTT	CASSVEAGYNEKLFF